The 3 T cell receptor beta chains reported below all come from one sample, sequenced in a study of T cell changes during pregnancy in multiple sclerosis. Data came from immunoSEQ multiplex PCR; TCRdb stores just in-frame clones and leaves some out. Seen here are 30,000 to 45,000 clones, 80% to 95% observed once, and the top ten hold approximately 0.44%. Sequenced material: CD4+ T cells from peripheral blood mononuclear cells, taken in the third trimester of pregnancy. These receptor sequences come from a female donor in good health, enrolled as a control in a pregnancy study.

This sequence joins TRBV14 and TRBJ2-1, with TRBD1 as a possible D gene (5 bases). V lost 1 base to trimming and J lost 9 bases, with 10 bases between them. CDR1 and CDR2 from the germline V gene are SGHDN and FVKESK. This CDR3 contains 13 residues. CDR3 protein: CASSQGGRGEQFF. The DNA for the CDR3 is TGTGCCAGCAGCCAAGGGGGTAGGGGTGAGCAGTTCTTC.

This chain connects TRBV4-3 to TRBJ1-1, with D possibly being TRBD1 (5 bases). Germline CDR1 reads LGHNA; CDR2 reads YSLEER. With 1 base removed from V and 0 bases from J, the gap between germline ends came to 21 bases. This CDR3 is built from 19 residues. CDR3 bases: TGCGCCAGCAGCCAAGCAACCGGGACCCCCGGGACTTTGAACACTGAAGCTTTCTTT. Residues: CASSQATGTPGTLNTEAFF.

The rearrangement uses TRBV5-5 and TRBJ2-7; D is perhaps TRBD1 (5 bases). V lost 1 base and J lost 2, with 16 bases in between. Per the germline V gene, CDR1 is SGHKS and CDR2 is YYEKEE (reference sequence). The CDR3 is made up of 16 amino acids. CDR3 sequence (DNA): TGTGCCAGCAGCTTGTCTCCCGGACAAAATACCTACGAGCAGTACTTC. Its protein is CASSLSPGQNTYEQYF.